This passage covers 30 T cell receptor beta chains from one sample sequenced in a study of naive and memory T cell subsets. No cognate antigen is known for these TCRs. An equimolar mix of two oligonucleotides served as the beta constant-region primer for TRBC1 and TRBC2. Nested alpha and beta constant-region primers with the SP2 primer drove four PCR rounds on ligated cDNA. Each CDR3 protein is one row after TCRdb ran MiXCR on the UMI-ligation and nested PCR reads. The sample comprises 120,000 to 150,000 distinct CDR3 sequences, approximately 24% of which are singletons, and roughly 0.1% rests with the top ten. Study-level findings and limits: Possibly reflecting memory cells re-expressing CD45RA, a few larger clonotypes occurred in naive repertoires, especially CD8.

The sample comprised naive CD4+ T cells from blood. These receptor sequences come from a human donor in good health.

This clonotype came up a few times. The V and J genes are TRBV6-5 and TRBJ2-5, with a tentative D call TRBD2 (6 bases). Trimming pared 5 bases from V and 5 bases from J, leaving 18 bases between. The CDR3 covers 15 residues. Per the germline V gene, CDR1 is MNHEY and CDR2 is SVGAGI. The DNA of the CDR3 is TGTGCCAGCAGTCCCGCGGGACCCCTGGGCGAGACCCAGTACTTC. Its protein is CASSPAGPLGETQYF.

This clonotype was observed a handful of times. The genes are TRBV7-2 and TRBJ2-5; tentative D call: TRBD2 (5 bases). Germline CDR1 reads SGHTA; CDR2 reads FQGNSA. V lost 5 bases, J lost 2 bases, and 12 bases lay in between. CDR3 length equals 14 residues. The CDR3 bases are TGTGCCAGCAGCCCTGACTATTTACAAGAGACCCAGTACTTC. This gives the protein CASSPDYLQETQYF.

This chain connects TRBV27 to TRBJ2-1; D is unclear. The CDR3 loop spans 13 amino acids. The V and J ends lost 5 bases and 5 bases respectively, with 10 bases between them. Germline CDR1 and CDR2: MNHEY and SMNVEV (reference sequence). This chain's CDR3 is CASSPRPNNEQFF. The CDR3 DNA reads as TGTGCCAGCAGTCCCAGACCGAACAATGAGCAGTTCTTC.

The table lists this clonotype with a few counts. V is TRBV6-1 and J is TRBJ1-1; D remains unclear. CDR1 is MNHNS, CDR2 SASEGT, per germline. The CDR3 runs 14 residues. V lost 0 bases, J lost 5 bases, and 10 bases lay in between. DNA of the CDR3: TGTGCCAGCAGTGAAGCGTTCACGGGAACTGAAGCTTTCTTT. Encoded protein: CASSEAFTGTEAFF.

The sample holds a few counts of this clonotype. The rearrangement uses TRBV12-3 or TRBV12-4 and TRBJ2-1; TRBD2 matches at 8 bases. The J segment lost 13 bases and the V segment lost 2 bases, leaving 4 bases of the junction unmatched. The CDR3 has 12 amino acids. The CDR3 DNA reads as TGTGCCAGCAGTTTAACCGGGACTAGACAGTTCTTC. It encodes CASSLTGTRQFF.

This clonotype has only a few counts. J is TRBJ2-7 and V is TRBV7-6; tentatively, D is TRBD1 (6 bases). This CDR3 is 15 amino acids long. The germline CDR1 and CDR2 sequences are SGHVS and FNYEAQ. V shed 2 bases and J shed 6 bases, with 17 bases lying between them. The CDR3 sequence: CASSLKQGWVSEQYF. DNA of the CDR3: TGTGCCAGCAGCTTAAAACAGGGCTGGGTGAGCGAGCAGTACTTC.

This chain links TRBV18 with TRBJ2-7; D might be TRBD1 (6 bases). Germline V lookup: CDR1 KGHSH, CDR2 LQKENI. Trimming cost V 0 bases and J 6 bases, with 12 bases left between them. The CDR3 is 14 amino acids. The CDR3 loop is CASSPPVIRGEQYF. As DNA, the CDR3 is TGTGCCAGCTCACCACCTGTTATCAGGGGCGAGCAGTACTTC.

Ten or more counts support this clonotype. The V and J genes are TRBV27 and TRBJ1-5; possible D gene TRBD1, 5 bases. The germline V gene has CDR1 MNHEY and CDR2 SMNVEV (reference sequence). The CDR3 is 16 residues long. Trimming removed 5 bases at V and 6 bases at J, with 20 bases between. The CDR3 nucleotides read TGTGCCAGCAGTCCTGGTTTCTTCAATCAGGGTCAGCCCCAGCATTTT. Protein: CASSPGFFNQGQPQHF.

The CDR3 DNA follows: TGCAGCGTTGTAGACTGGCAGACAGATACGCAGTATTTT. Amino acid sequence: CSVVDWQTDTQYF. J is TRBJ2-3 and V is TRBV29-1, with no clear D. The CDR3 extends over 13 amino acids. Germline CDR1 is SQVTM and CDR2 is ANQGSEA. V was clipped by 4 bases and J by 3 bases, with 11 bases between them.

This clonotype occurred a few times. The J gene is TRBJ2-7, the V gene TRBV5-1; 11 bases agree with TRBD1. CDR1 SGHRS and CDR2 YFSETQ come from the germline V gene. Losses at the gene ends were 5 bases for V and 3 bases for J; bases not matched to a gene: 7. This CDR3 is 15 amino acids long. CDR3 sequence: CASRLGTGGIYEQYF. In DNA form, the CDR3 reads TGCGCCAGCAGACTGGGGACAGGGGGGATCTACGAGCAGTACTTC.

The V gene is TRBV9, the J gene TRBJ1-1, with no clear D. In germline, CDR1 is SGDLS, CDR2 YYNGEE. Trimming took 3 bases from V and 4 from J, leaving 13 bases between them. The CDR3 consists of 14 residues. This CDR3 is CASSAASRSTEAFF. The CDR3 DNA sequence: TGTGCCAGCAGCGCCGCCTCCCGGAGCACTGAAGCTTTCTTT.

This clonotype appeared a few times. The gene calls are TRBV27 and TRBJ1-6; D is undetermined. Germline values: CDR1 MNHEY, CDR2 SMNVEV (reference sequence). The CDR3 totals 13 residues. Trimming shortened V by 3 bases and J by 11 bases, and 11 bases separated the two germline ends. CDR3 sequence reads: CASSFSGEAPLHF. CDR3 in DNA: TGTGCCAGCAGTTTTAGCGGGGAGGCACCCCTCCACTTT.

The chain uses TRBV3-1 and TRBJ2-2; D gene uncertain. The CDR3 spans 14 residues. V was shortened by 3 bases and J by 7 bases, with 12 bases between the two germline ends. Germline CDR1 LGHDT, CDR2 YNNKEL (reference sequence). The CDR3, as DNA: TGTGCCAGCAGCCAGAGCAGGACGGGCGGGGAGCTGTTTTTT. The encoded protein is CASSQSRTGGELFF.

The chain has TRBV3-1 and TRBJ1-2; maybe TRBD1 (5 bases). V was cut by 0 bases and J by 8 bases, with 22 bases left in between. The CDR3 consists of 17 residues. Germline-derived CDR1 and CDR2 are LGHDT and YNNKEL (reference sequence). The CDR3 spells CASSQELGLGISIGYTF. For the CDR3, the DNA is TGTGCCAGCAGCCAAGAGTTGGGGCTCGGGATCTCTATCGGCTACACCTTC.

This clonotype was counted a few times. V gene TRBV6-2 or TRBV6-3 combines with J gene TRBJ1-2; D is unclear. The germline gives CDR1 MNHEY, CDR2 SVGEGT. The V gene lost 8 bases and the J gene lost 0 bases, with 16 bases spanning the gap. The CDR3 is 15 residues long. CDR3 nucleotides: TGTGCCAGCCGAAGAACAGCAGGAGCTAACTATGGCTACACCTTC. Translated: CASRRTAGANYGYTF.

In its sample, this clonotype was seen a few times. The chain couples TRBV12-3 or TRBV12-4 to TRBJ2-5; D is perhaps TRBD1 (5 bases). The CDR3 contains 13 residues. V lost 7 bases to trimming and J lost 3 bases, with 12 bases between them. CDR3 in DNA: TGTGCCAGCACCCCAGGGTGGGAAGAGACCCAGTACTTC. This sequence encodes CASTPGWEETQYF.

This clonotype was seen ten or more times. This chain uses TRBV2 with TRBJ2-7; D could derive from TRBD1 or TRBD2 (5 bases each). In germline, CDR1 is SNHLY, CDR2 FYNNEI. CDR3 length: 13 amino acids. Trimming stripped 7 bases from V and 1 base from J, with 11 bases between. The CDR3 coding sequence is TGTGCCAGCAATTCATGGGGGTCCTACGAGCAGTACTTC. Protein: CASNSWGSYEQYF.

This clonotype was counted only a few times. This chain joins TRBV5-4 and TRBJ2-3, with D maybe TRBD1 (6 bases). Per the germline V gene, CDR1 is SGHNT and CDR2 is YYREEE (reference sequence). This CDR3 has 16 amino acids. Trimming left V 4 bases short and J 2 bases short, with 17 bases between. As DNA, the CDR3 is TGTGCCAGCAGCCCTATGACAGGAATATTCACAGATACGCAGTATTTT. Its protein product is CASSPMTGIFTDTQYF.

At least ten counts were recorded for this clonotype. J is TRBJ2-1 and V is TRBV20-1, with 8 bases aligning to TRBD2. The CDR3 extends over 15 amino acids. V was clipped by 0 bases and J by 8 bases; unmatched bases: 9. Per germline, CDR1 DFQATT and CDR2 SNEGSKA (reference sequence). CDR3: CSARDFSGRLHEQFF. CDR3 in DNA: TGCAGTGCTAGAGATTTCAGCGGGAGATTGCATGAGCAGTTCTTC.

This chain uses TRBV6-2 or TRBV6-3 with TRBJ1-5, with D tentatively TRBD1 (6 bases). Germline assignment: CDR1 MNHEY and CDR2 SVGEGT. The germline V and J ends were trimmed by 3 bases and 1 base, with 13 bases remaining between them. This CDR3 region has 16 residues. This chain's CDR3 is CASSYRRGGSNQPQHF. CDR3 nucleotide sequence: TGTGCCAGCAGTTATCGGAGAGGGGGAAGCAATCAGCCCCAGCATTTT.

This clonotype occurred many times. The rearrangement joins TRBV29-1 to TRBJ1-2, with 7 bases identical to TRBD1. With V trimmed by 5 bases and J by 4 bases, 4 bases remained unmatched. The CDR3 extends over 12 amino acids. CDR1 and CDR2 from the germline V gene are SQVTM and ANQGSEA. CDR3 protein: CSVLSGGYGYTF. The CDR3 bases are TGCAGCGTTCTTTCAGGGGGCTATGGCTACACCTTC.

This clonotype came up a few times. The chain recombines TRBV20-1 with TRBJ1-4; no firm D call. Between the trimmed V and J ends, which lost 0 bases and 0 bases, there was a span of 8 bases. The CDR3 consists of 15 residues. Per the germline V gene, CDR1 is DFQATT and CDR2 is SNEGSKA (reference sequence). DNA of the CDR3: TGCAGTGCTAGAGAGGGTCGGTCAACTAATGAAAAACTGTTTTTT. As protein: CSAREGRSTNEKLFF.

CDR3 in DNA: TGCAGTGCTAGGGCTGGGGCCCATGACGTTGAAGCTTTCTTT. It translates to CSARAGAHDVEAFF. The V call is TRBV20-1, the J call TRBJ1-1; possibly TRBD1 for D (5 bases). The ends were cut back, 3 bases at V and 7 bases at J, with 18 bases in the middle. The CDR3 spans 14 residues. Looked up from germline, CDR1 is DFQATT and CDR2 is SNEGSKA (reference sequence).

This clonotype appeared a few times. V and J are TRBV29-1 and TRBJ2-3; 9 bases map to TRBD1. The J segment lost 6 bases and the V segment lost 6 bases, leaving 10 bases of the junction unmatched. Germline V lookup: CDR1 SQVTM, CDR2 ANQGSEA. The CDR3 sequence is 14 residues long. CDR3 nucleotides: TGCAGCGTGGGGGGGACAGGGTCCTTGGATACGCAGTATTTT. It is translated as CSVGGTGSLDTQYF.

The J gene is TRBJ1-4, the V gene TRBV5-1; D perhaps matches TRBD1 (6 bases). The V end was cut by 1 base, the J end by 7 bases, with 11 bases between. The CDR3 is 14 residues long. CDR1 and CDR2 (germline): SGHRS, YFSETQ. The CDR3 protein is CASSLSRGREKLFF. Here the CDR3 DNA reads TGCGCCAGCAGCTTGTCGCGGGGGCGTGAAAAACTGTTTTTT.

Of note for this clonotype: The germline gene is not matched at one end of the junction; a read error may be the cause. V gene TRBV29-1 combines with J gene TRBJ1-2; tentatively, D is TRBD1 (6 bases). CDR1 is SQVTM and CDR2 is ANQGSEA in the germline V gene. The CDR3 contains 14 residues. The CDR3 nucleotides read TGCAGCGTTTCCAGAACAGGGATTAACTATCGCTACACCTTC. Translated: CSVSRTGINYRYTF.

With respect to this clonotype: An end of the junction differs from the germline gene, which may be a read error. The chain couples TRBV20-1 to TRBJ2-3; D perhaps matches TRBD2 (5 bases). Germline V gene sequence: CDR1 DFQATT, CDR2 SNEGSKA (reference sequence). This CDR3 region has 13 residues. Written as DNA, the CDR3 is TGCAGTGCTAGGGAGCGGAGCACAGATACGCAGTGTTTT. This sequence encodes CSARERSTDTQCF.

This clonotype was detected only a few times. The V call is TRBV14, the J call TRBJ2-3; 9 bases are shared with TRBD2. The length of the CDR3 is 16 residues. Germline V gene lookup returns CDR1 SGHDN and CDR2 FVKESK. V shed 4 bases and J 3 bases; nucleotides not matched to a gene: 8. The CDR3 is CASSPTSGWITDTQYF. The CDR3 bases are TGTGCCAGCAGCCCCACTAGCGGGTGGATTACAGATACGCAGTATTTT.

This clonotype came up a few times. The chain is built from TRBV6-5 and TRBJ2-6, with D unclear. The CDR3 runs to 16 residues. Germline CDR1 and CDR2: MNHEY and SVGAGI. Trimming took 5 bases from V and 1 from J, leaving 12 bases between them. The CDR3 loop is CASSRTHGSGANVLTF. The CDR3 coding sequence is TGTGCCAGCAGTCGTACTCATGGGTCTGGGGCCAACGTCCTGACTTTC.

This clonotype was detected only a few times. V and J are TRBV6-5 and TRBJ1-1; D uncertain. The germline gives CDR1 MNHEY, CDR2 SVGAGI. CDR3 length: 13 residues. V gave up 6 bases and J gave up 0 bases, with 8 bases separating them. The CDR3 here is CASSLDVNTEAFF. The CDR3 bases are TGTGCCAGCAGCTTAGACGTGAACACTGAAGCTTTCTTT.